The 29 T cell receptor beta chains in this list originate from one sample, sequenced in a study of T cells after yellow fever vaccination. TCRdb used MiXCR to reprocess the 5' RACE reads, holding one entry per CDR3 protein. The table records about 360,000 distinct CDR3 sequences, around 6.5% of them present only once. The specimen comprised PBMCs, sampled 5 days after the yellow fever booster vaccination. The receptor set was obtained from a man aged 25-45 years who received the YFV17D yellow fever vaccine.

On this clonotype: Just one base apart from a much larger clone, this may be a read error. This chain joins TRBV5-1 and TRBJ2-1, with D unclear. Trimming shortened V by 2 bases and J by 5 bases, and 17 bases separated the two germline ends. This CDR3 contains 16 residues. CDR1 SGHRS and CDR2 YFSETQ come from the germline V gene. For the CDR3, the DNA is TGCGCCAGCAGCTTACGAGCCGGGTCCGTAGACAATGAGCAGTTCTTC. As protein: CASSLRAGSVDNEQFF.

V usage is TRBV7-2 and J usage is TRBJ2-1, with D unclear. Germline assignment: CDR1 SGHTA and CDR2 FQGNSA. V lost 1 base to trimming and J lost 9 bases, with 16 bases between them. The CDR3 consists of 15 residues. In DNA form, the CDR3 reads TGTGCCAGCAGCTTAGGGGGTAGCACTTCCCCTGAGCAGTTCTTC. Its protein product is CASSLGGSTSPEQFF.

Written as DNA, the CDR3 is TGCAGTGCTAGAGTAGAGCCGACCGGGGAGCTGTTTTTT. Its protein is CSARVEPTGELFF. This chain joins TRBV20-1 and TRBJ2-2; D not resolved. V shed 1 base and J shed 5 bases, with 8 bases lying between them. This CDR3 is 13 amino acids long. The V gene's germline CDR1 is DFQATT and CDR2 SNEGSKA (reference sequence).

The chain has TRBV20-1 and TRBJ2-7, with D perhaps matching TRBD2 (5 bases). The CDR3 spans 15 residues. Looked up from germline, CDR1 is DFQATT and CDR2 is SNEGSKA (reference sequence). Trimming took 2 bases from V and 0 from J, leaving 14 bases between them. The CDR3 region is CSARSGSASSYEQYF. The CDR3 nucleotides are TGCAGTGCTAGATCGGGAAGCGCAAGCTCCTACGAGCAGTACTTC.

In its sample, this clonotype was seen a few times. J is TRBJ2-3 and V is TRBV20-1, with TRBD2 as a possible D gene (6 bases). V was pared by 5 bases and J by 1 base, with 19 bases between. Germline V CDR1 and CDR2: DFQATT, SNEGSKA (reference sequence). The CDR3 has 16 residues. As DNA, the CDR3 is TGCAGTGCTGAGGGTACGGGAGATGGACGCACAGATACGCAGTATTTT. This translates into CSAEGTGDGRTDTQYF.

J is TRBJ2-2 and V is TRBV29-1; 14 bases are a match to TRBD2. The junction had 3 bases not matched to a gene; V was cut back by 3 bases and J by 6 bases. CDR3 length equals 15 residues. The V gene's germline CDR1 is SQVTM and CDR2 ANQGSEA. The CDR3 sequence is CSVEGLAGVSGELFF. CDR3 nucleotide sequence: TGCAGCGTTGAGGGACTAGCGGGAGTGTCCGGGGAGCTGTTTTTT.

The sample holds a few counts of this clonotype. The rearrangement uses TRBV12-3 or TRBV12-4 and TRBJ1-1; D ambiguous. Trimming pared 3 bases from V and 3 bases from J, leaving 5 bases between. The CDR3 covers 12 residues. This CDR3 is CASSLYYTEAFF. The CDR3 DNA reads TGTGCCAGCAGTTTGTATTACACTGAAGCTTTCTTT.

This clonotype was seen many times. The V call is TRBV20-1, the J call TRBJ1-4; 9 positions agree with TRBD1. V shed 4 bases, J shed 6 bases, and the junction held 6 bases outside the gene matches. Germline V CDR1 and CDR2: DFQATT, SNEGSKA (reference sequence). The CDR3 consists of 14 residues. The CDR3 spells CSANDRGYDEKLFF. DNA of the CDR3: TGCAGTGCTAACGACAGGGGGTACGATGAAAAACTGTTTTTT.

The V gene is TRBV12-3 or TRBV12-4, the J gene TRBJ2-3; a possible D gene is TRBD1 (6 bases). V lost 0 bases, J lost 2 bases, and 24 bases lay in between. CDR3 size: 20 residues. The DNA for the CDR3 is TGTGCCAGCAGTTTAGCGGGGCTCAGGGGCCCCCAATCGGTCACAGATACGCAGTATTTT. It is translated as CASSLAGLRGPQSVTDTQYF.

In this sample, this clonotype turned up many times. The chain is built from TRBV20-1 and TRBJ2-3; D perhaps matches TRBD1 (6 bases). Germline assignment: CDR1 DFQATT and CDR2 SNEGSKA (reference sequence). Trimming shortened V by 1 base and J by 3 bases, and 14 bases separated the two germline ends. This CDR3 has 15 amino acids. The CDR3 DNA sequence: TGCAGTGCTAGAGTAGGGGGAGTCCTTACAGATACGCAGTATTTT. Its protein is CSARVGGVLTDTQYF.

This clonotype has a handful of counts. The chain employs TRBV7-2 and TRBJ2-1, with 8 bases matching TRBD2. The ends lost 8 bases at V and 12 bases at J; junction bases unmatched: 12. The germline V gene encodes CDR1 SGHTA and CDR2 FQGNSA. The CDR3 length is 13 residues. CDR3 coding DNA: TGTGCCAGCGCCCCGAGGGCGGGAGGCGTGCAGTTCTTC. This translates into CASAPRAGGVQFF.

In this sample, this clonotype turned up many times. J is TRBJ2-7 and V is TRBV30; D remains unclear. Deletions cut 3 bases from V and 3 bases from J, with 12 bases between. The CDR3 consists of 13 residues. From germline, CDR1 is GTSNPN and CDR2 SVGIG (reference sequence). The CDR3, as DNA: TGTGCCTGGAGCGACCTGACCTTCTACGAGCAGTACTTC. Encoded protein: CAWSDLTFYEQYF.

The table lists this clonotype with many counts. V gene TRBV18 combines with J gene TRBJ2-7; the D gene is possibly TRBD2 (5 bases). The CDR3 has 15 amino acids. Trimming removed 4 bases from V and 6 bases from J, with 19 bases in between. In germline, CDR1 is KGHSH, CDR2 LQKENI. For the CDR3, the DNA is TGTGCCAGCTCACGAAGGACCGCCGGGGTGGTCGAGCAGTACTTC. The encoded protein is CASSRRTAGVVEQYF. The variable domain in full, with the rest retrieved from reference TRBV18 and TRBJ2-7, is NAGVMQNPRHLVRRRGQEARLRCSPMKGHSHVYWYRQLPEEGLKFMVYLQKENIIDESGMPKERFSAEFPKEGPSILRIQQVVRGDSAAYFCASSRRTAGVVEQYFGPGTRLTVT.

In its sample, this clonotype was seen many times. The chain couples TRBV6-5 to TRBJ2-4; 11 positions match TRBD2. V lost 2 bases, J lost 1 base, and 7 bases stayed unmatched. Germline-derived CDR1 and CDR2 are MNHEY and SVGAGI. CDR3 size: 18 residues. The CDR3 bases are TGTGCCAGCAGTTACGGTAGCGGGAGGGCCGCGGCCAAAAACATTCAGTACTTC. Translated, it gives CASSYGSGRAAAKNIQYF.

V is TRBV29-1 and J is TRBJ2-1, with 12 bases lining up with TRBD2. The CDR3 consists of 17 residues. The V gene's germline CDR1 is SQVTM and CDR2 ANQGSEA. Trimming took 6 bases from V and 4 from J; bases not matched to a gene: 13. The CDR3 is CSVVTSGRVSGYNEQFF. CDR3 DNA sequence: TGCAGCGTAGTGACTAGCGGGAGAGTCAGTGGGTACAATGAGCAGTTCTTC.

V gene TRBV3-1 combines with J gene TRBJ1-1; TRBD1 matches at 11 bases. CDR3 length: 16 amino acids. Germline CDR1 LGHDT, CDR2 YNNKEL (reference sequence). J was trimmed by 3 bases and V by 3 bases; bases with no gene match: 6. CDR3 in DNA: TGTGCCAGCAGCCATCGGACAGGGGGCGAACACACTGAAGCTTTCTTT. Its protein is CASSHRTGGEHTEAFF.

Turning to this clonotype: Just one base apart from a much larger clone, this may be a read error. The chain carries TRBV5-1 and TRBJ2-7; D possibly uses TRBD1 or TRBD2 (5 bases each). Germline V gene lookup returns CDR1 SGHRS and CDR2 YFSETQ. The CDR3 loop spans 13 amino acids. Trimming left V 4 bases short and J 2 bases short, with 10 bases between. The CDR3: CASSGDGPYEQYF. The CDR3 DNA sequence: TGCGCCAGCAGCGGGGACGGACCCTACGAGCAGTACTTC.

This clonotype was counted a few times. CDR3 nucleotides: TGCAGTGCCTCGGAGCGGGGGGCGGATACGCAGTATTTT. Translated: CSASERGADTQYF. This chain connects TRBV20-1 to TRBJ2-3; 9 nucleotides match TRBD2. CDR3 size: 13 residues. Losses at the gene ends were 6 bases for V and 6 bases for J; bases not matched to a gene: 7. CDR1 is DFQATT and CDR2 is SNEGSKA in the germline V gene (reference sequence).

V usage is TRBV9 and J usage is TRBJ2-3; D might be TRBD2 (5 bases). Germline CDR1 is SGDLS and CDR2 is YYNGEE. The CDR3 runs 14 residues. V lost 4 bases and J lost 4, with 13 bases in between. The CDR3 protein is CASSPQVGADTQYF. As DNA, the CDR3 is TGTGCCAGCAGCCCCCAGGTCGGGGCAGATACGCAGTATTTT.

This clonotype was seen more than once but under ten times. The chain links TRBV28 to TRBJ1-1; D may be TRBD1 (5 bases). This CDR3 has 15 residues. Germline V gives CDR1 MDHEN, CDR2 SYDVKM. Trimming cost V 4 bases and J 0 bases, with 12 bases left between them. CDR3 in DNA: TGTGCCAGCAGTTCCCAGACAGTCATGAACACTGAAGCTTTCTTT. Protein sequence: CASSSQTVMNTEAFF.

This clonotype came up many times. This chain joins TRBV27 and TRBJ2-3, with a tentative D call TRBD2 (5 bases). Germline CDR1 and CDR2: MNHEY and SMNVEV (reference sequence). The CDR3 runs to 14 residues. V lost 5 bases and J lost 1, with 10 bases in between. Here the CDR3 DNA reads TGTGCCAGCAGTCCACGGGAAGGCACAGATACGCAGTATTTT. The encoded protein is CASSPREGTDTQYF.

This clonotype was detected many times. The CDR3 loop is CASSPQGPGELFF. CDR3 sequence (DNA): TGTGCCAGCAGTCCCCAGGGTCCCGGGGAGCTGTTTTTT. The rearrangement uses TRBV12-3 or TRBV12-4 and TRBJ2-2, with D perhaps matching TRBD1 (5 bases). V lost 5 bases and J lost 6, with 10 bases in between. The CDR3 spans 13 residues.

This clonotype was counted only a few times. The rearrangement joins TRBV19 to TRBJ2-1; possibly TRBD1 for D (6 bases). CDR1 is LNHDA, CDR2 SQIVND, per germline (reference sequence). V was trimmed by 5 bases and J by 12 bases, leaving 14 bases between them. CDR3 size: 12 residues. For the CDR3, the DNA is TGTGCCAGTAGTCTCAGGGGCGAGGCGCAGTTCTTC. This codes for CASSLRGEAQFF.

The V call is TRBV5-1, the J call TRBJ2-3, with D unresolved. Germline-derived CDR1 and CDR2 are SGHRS and YFSETQ. V was cut by 3 bases and J by 6 bases, with 11 bases left in between. The CDR3 runs 13 residues. The CDR3 protein is CASSSQTTDTQYF. DNA of the CDR3: TGCGCCAGCAGCTCACAAACAACGGATACGCAGTATTTT.

This clonotype has more than one count but fewer than ten. The chain is built from TRBV18 and TRBJ1-5, with D perhaps matching TRBD1 (5 bases). The germline V and J ends were trimmed by 6 bases and 5 bases, with 29 bases remaining between them. The CDR3 length is 19 residues. In germline, CDR1 is KGHSH, CDR2 LQKENI. The CDR3 DNA is TGTGCCAGCTCGCCGGGGGACGTAGGAGGTCAGGCAAGGCATCAGCCCCAGCATTTT. It codes for CASSPGDVGGQARHQPQHF.

This clonotype came up many times. The chain carries TRBV7-6 and TRBJ2-5; D is tentatively TRBD1 or TRBD2 (6 bases each). Germline V CDR1 and CDR2: SGHVS, FNYEAQ. This CDR3 spans 17 amino acids. Trimming left V 4 bases short and J 7 bases short, with 25 bases between. CDR3 sequence (DNA): TGTGCCAGCAGCTCTAGTCGGGGGCCTCATATCGTCGGGACCCAGTACTTC. The encoded protein is CASSSSRGPHIVGTQYF. Together with reference TRBV7-6 and TRBJ2-5, the CDR3 gives the full variable domain: GAGVSQSPRYKVTKRGQDVALRCDPISGHVSLYWYRQALGQGPEFLTYFNYEAQQDKSGLPNDRFSAERPEGSISTLTIQRTEQRDSAMYRCASSSSRGPHIVGTQYFGPGTRLLVL.

This clonotype was picked up many times. Written as DNA, the CDR3 is TGTGCCAGCAGCTTAGTACTATCAGCAGATACGCAGTATTTT. It encodes CASSLVLSADTQYF. The chain uses TRBV7-2 and TRBJ2-3; no clear D gene. The V gene's germline CDR1 is SGHTA and CDR2 FQGNSA. The germline V and J ends were trimmed by 1 base and 4 bases, with 9 bases remaining between them. This CDR3 comprises 14 residues.

In its sample, this clonotype was seen a few times. The rearrangement joins TRBV6-5 to TRBJ1-2; D uncertain. Trimming shortened V by 0 bases and J by 7 bases, and 15 bases separated the two germline ends. Germline CDR1 and CDR2: MNHEY and SVGAGI. The CDR3 has 15 amino acids. This chain's CDR3 is CASSYSISGIRGYTF. The CDR3 nucleotides read TGTGCCAGCAGTTACTCGATCTCTGGGATCCGTGGCTACACCTTC.

This clonotype was counted between two and nine times. V and J are TRBV6-5 and TRBJ2-5; 10 positions match TRBD2. This CDR3 has 16 amino acids. The germline V gene has CDR1 MNHEY and CDR2 SVGAGI. V lost 4 bases to trimming and J lost 4 bases; unmatched junction nucleotides: 9. The CDR3 loop reads CASSSFLAGEAETQYF. The DNA for the CDR3 is TGTGCCAGCAGTTCGTTTCTAGCGGGAGAAGCAGAGACCCAGTACTTC.